Below are 19 T cell receptor beta chains sequenced from a single sample in a study of post-analysis software for immune sequencing data. Incorporated into the TCR beta cDNA libraries were unique molecular identifiers, which served to reduce PCR and sequencing biases. Via MiXCR, TCRdb re-called the PCR reads, giving one row per CDR3 protein. In the table there are under 200,000 distinct CDR3 sequences, 29% of which are singletons. The antigens of these receptors remain unknown. The study, taken as a whole, reports: Patients carried roughly 5 TRBV segments more frequently than controls did, and TRBV5-6, TRBV5-1 and TRBV20-1 were among them.

Material: blood. Receptors originate from a girl younger than 18 with multiple sclerosis.

This clonotype was seen repeatedly, ten times or more. The V and J genes are TRBV24-1 and TRBJ2-1; the D gene is possibly TRBD2 (6 bases). V was clipped by 4 bases and J by 12 bases, with 12 bases between them. The germline CDR1 and CDR2 sequences are KGHDR and SFDVKD. This CDR3 is built from 12 residues. The CDR3 DNA reads TGTGCCACCAGTGAGTCGACTAGATCGCAGTTCTTC. Amino acids: CATSESTRSQFF.

Of note for this clonotype: One junction end does not reproduce the germline sequence, and a read error may be involved. V and J are TRBV28 and TRBJ2-1, with no clear D. The CDR3 extends over 13 amino acids. CDR1 and CDR2 (germline): MDHEN, SYDVKM. In DNA form, the CDR3 reads TGTACCAGCAGTTCCGGACCAATCATGGAGCAGTTCTTC. Its translation: CTSSSGPIMEQFF.

Notes on this clonotype: At one end the junction does not follow the germline gene, possibly because of a read error. The chain combines TRBV5-1 with TRBJ1-2; no clear D gene. CDR1 and CDR2 (germline): SGHRS, YFSETQ. The CDR3 consists of 13 residues. CDR3 DNA: TGCGCCGGCAGCTTGGAAGCTTCCTATGGCTACACCTTC. It translates to CAGSLEASYGYTF.

This clonotype was seen only a few times. The genes are TRBV28 and TRBJ1-1; D possibly corresponds to TRBD1 (6 bases). This CDR3 has 14 amino acids. Germline V lookup: CDR1 MDHEN, CDR2 SYDVKM. Trimming took off 3 bases at V and 1 base at J, with 9 bases between the two ends. In nucleotides, the CDR3 is TGTGCCAGCAGTTTGCGACAGGAGAACACTGAAGCTTTCTTT. It encodes CASSLRQENTEAFF.

The rearrangement joins TRBV7-2 to TRBJ1-1; 8 nucleotides agree with TRBD1. Trimming cost V 5 bases and J 4 bases; bases outside gene matches: 9. The CDR3 is 15 residues long. The germline V gene encodes CDR1 SGHTA and CDR2 FQGNSA. The CDR3: CASSATITGGTEAFF. In DNA form, the CDR3 reads TGTGCCAGCAGCGCCACCATAACAGGGGGCACTGAAGCTTTCTTT.

Notes on this clonotype: A much larger clone differs by one base, so this may be a read error. The V and J genes are TRBV6-1 and TRBJ2-5; D is perhaps TRBD2 (7 bases). Per the germline V gene, CDR1 is MNHNS and CDR2 is SASEGT. The CDR3 loop spans 13 amino acids. CDR3 in DNA: TGTGCCAGCGGCTGGGGGGGCCAAGAGATCCAGTACTTC. Translation: CASGWGGQEIQYF.

This clonotype was recorded many times. The chain is built from TRBV29-1 and TRBJ2-5; 8 nucleotides match TRBD1. CDR3 length equals 15 residues. Per germline, CDR1 SQVTM and CDR2 ANQGSEA. The trim removed 8 bases at V and 4 bases at J, leaving 15 bases unmatched. The CDR3 region is CSSTGRQGSAETQYF. The CDR3 region has the DNA TGCAGCTCCACCGGGAGACAGGGGTCGGCAGAGACCCAGTACTTC.

This clonotype was detected many times. The chain recombines TRBV15 with TRBJ2-1, with D unresolved. Germline CDR1 and CDR2: LNHNV and YYDKDF (reference sequence). Trimming took off 1 base at V and 5 bases at J, with 12 bases between the two ends. CDR3 size: 15 residues. CDR3 region: CATSRGPATHNEQFF. The CDR3 bases are TGTGCCACCAGCAGAGGGCCAGCCACTCACAATGAGCAGTTCTTC.

A remark on this clonotype: Being one base from a much bigger clone, this may be a read error. The CDR3 region is CASSLYRGGSPLHF. The CDR3 region has the DNA TGTGCCAGCAGCCTCTACAGGGGAGGTTCACCCCTCCACTTT. The J gene is TRBJ1-6, the V gene TRBV9; the match to TRBD1 covers 7 bases. Trimming cost V 4 bases and J 9 bases; bases outside gene matches: 7. CDR1 and CDR2 from the germline V gene are SGDLS and YYNGEE. The CDR3 is 14 residues long.

Many counts were recorded for this clonotype. The CDR3 sequence is CASSSLGSYNEQFF. Here the CDR3 DNA reads TGTGCCAGCAGCTCCCTCGGCTCCTACAATGAGCAGTTCTTC. V is TRBV7-3 and J is TRBJ2-1; no firm D call. CDR1 SGHTA and CDR2 FQGTGA come from the germline V gene. This CDR3 spans 14 amino acids. Trimming shortened V by 4 bases and J by 0 bases, and 7 bases separated the two germline ends.

This clonotype has just a few counts. The gene calls are TRBV11-2 and TRBJ2-5, with no clear D. V lost 1 base and J 5 bases, leaving 20 bases between the germline ends. The CDR3 has 17 residues. The germline V gene encodes CDR1 SGHAT and CDR2 FQNNGV. The CDR3 bases are TGTGCCAGCAGCTTAGGCGCCGGGCCCCTAAGCAGGGAGACCCAGTACTTC. Protein sequence: CASSLGAGPLSRETQYF.

The rearrangement joins TRBV5-1 to TRBJ2-3, with 10 bases matching TRBD1. CDR3 length equals 14 residues. The V gene's germline CDR1 is SGHRS and CDR2 YFSETQ. The V segment lost 4 bases and the J segment 5 bases; nucleotides outside the gene matches: 4. The DNA for the CDR3 is TGCGCCAGCAGCGCGGGACAGGGGCGAGATACGCAGTATTTT. It translates to CASSAGQGRDTQYF.

The gene calls are TRBV3-1 and TRBJ2-3; no reliable D call. The V end lost 1 base, the J end lost 3 bases, and 8 bases lay between the germline ends. The CDR3 is 14 residues long. The germline CDR1 and CDR2 sequences are LGHDT and YNNKEL (reference sequence). DNA of the CDR3: TGTGCCAGCAGCCAAGGGGTGGAAACAGATACGCAGTATTTT. Protein: CASSQGVETDTQYF.

The chain has TRBV6-5 and TRBJ1-1; D remains ambiguous. Germline V gene lookup returns CDR1 MNHEY and CDR2 SVGAGI. This CDR3 has 15 residues. V gave up 4 bases and J gave up 7 bases, with 19 bases separating them. The DNA for the CDR3 is TGTGCCAGCAGTTCCTCTGTGACTGCGAACCTTGAAGCTTTCTTT. It encodes CASSSSVTANLEAFF.

This clonotype has more than one count but fewer than ten. This chain connects TRBV4-2 to TRBJ1-5; D not certain. V gave up 0 bases and J gave up 12 bases, with 12 bases separating them. The CDR3 covers 13 residues. CDR1 and CDR2 from the germline V gene are LGHNA and YNFKEQ. The CDR3 here is CASSQDWSGYQHF. In DNA, the CDR3 is TGTGCCAGCAGCCAAGATTGGTCAGGCTACCAGCATTTT.

The rearrangement uses TRBV24-1 and TRBJ2-5, with D unclear. CDR1 and CDR2 from the germline V gene are KGHDR and SFDVKD. Trimming took 3 bases from V and 7 from J, leaving 14 bases between them. This CDR3 contains 14 residues. The DNA of the CDR3 is TGTGCCACCAGTGATGAGGCAGACGGAGCGACCCAGTACTTC. This gives the protein CATSDEADGATQYF.

On this clonotype itself: Since a much larger clone is just one base distant, this may be a read error. This chain uses TRBV7-8 with TRBJ2-1; TRBD2 aligns across 11 bases. The CDR3 spans 17 residues. From germline, CDR1 is SGHVS and CDR2 FQNEAQ. With V trimmed by 1 base and J by 5 bases, 7 bases remained unmatched. CDR3 nucleotides: TGTGCCAGCAGCTTAGTCGCCGGGACTAGCGGTCACAATGAGCAGTTCTTC. This sequence encodes CASSLVAGTSGHNEQFF.

On this clonotype: One base away lies a much larger clone, so this may be a sequencing read error. J is TRBJ1-2 and V is TRBV28; no firm D call. The CDR3 has 11 amino acids. Germline-derived CDR1 and CDR2 are MDHEN and SYDVKM. V lost 8 bases, J lost 4 bases, and 8 bases lay in between. The CDR3 DNA follows: TGTGCCAGCGCAGCGCGCTATGGCTACACCTTC. Protein sequence: CASAARYGYTF.

The rearrangement uses TRBV5-1 and TRBJ2-5; TRBD2 matches at 10 bases. Germline CDR1 SGHRS, CDR2 YFSETQ. The CDR3 totals 14 residues. With 5 bases clipped from V and 3 bases from J, the junction kept 4 bases outside the gene matches. DNA of the CDR3: TGCGCCAGCAGAACCGGACTAGCGGAAGAGACCCAGTACTTC. Translating it yields CASRTGLAEETQYF.